This TCR beta chain was found in a study of regulatory T cells in long-lasting Graves disease (dated by TCRdb to the early 2020s). General notes on the study: Antithyroid drugs had been taken for less than 3 months by newly diagnosed Graves' disease patients. A total of about 33 samples underwent TCR sequencing, from about 13 patients with persistent Graves' disease and 20 patients with newly diagnosed Graves' disease. Patients with persistent Graves' disease were compared with patients with newly diagnosed Graves' disease using TCR sequencing and RNA sequencing of peripheral blood. The study was conducted in China and was registered as a clinical trial. Findings and caveats that apply to the study as a whole: As a limitation, the authors acknowledged that the small sample size may reduce accuracy. Only the TCR beta chain was sequenced and analyzed. Patients with persistent disease shared more public clonotypes (about 2,700) than newly diagnosed patients did (around 980). Because the primary lesion, thyroid tissue, could not be accessed, the study looked at peripheral blood alone. Persistent Graves' disease patients showed lower TCR Shannon entropy and fewer highly expanded clones than newly diagnosed patients, suggesting clonal expansion. TRBV28, TRBJ1-2 and TRBJ2-5 were preferentially used in persistent disease, while TRBV20-1 and TRBJ2-1 were favored in newly diagnosed disease.

The label giving this sample's time point can be read as: newly diagnosed GD, antithyroid drugs for less than 3 months. For both TCR sequencing and RNA sequencing, RNA was extracted from PBMCs using TRIzol. Graves' disease was diagnosed according to American Thyroid Association guidelines. Patients were recruited from an endocrinology department in Xi'an, China. Each patient gave roughly 10 milliliters of peripheral blood, collected in an EDTA anticoagulant tube. PBMCs were isolated by Ficoll Paque Plus density gradient separation without further T cell sorting. An Agilent 2100 Bioanalyzer and agarose gel were used to check RNA quality, and a NanoDrop 2000 was used to measure RNA concentration. Ends trimmed: V by 6 bases, J by 2 bases; bases unmatched to a gene: 3. The germline V gene yields SQVTM for CDR1 and ANQGSEA for CDR2. The cysteine opens and the phenylalanine closes a CDR3 of 13 amino acids. The retained sequence is limited to the CDR3, 39 bases, with the frame set at the first base.

This clonotype was recorded many times. The target of this receptor is not known. No much larger clone is present one base from it, and per-base qualities are unavailable. Receptor amplification or capture employed multiplex PCR. The instrument given in TCRdb is Illumina HiSeq 4000. iRepertoire HTBI primers and Arm-PCR amplification of CDR3 regions were used to construct TCR beta libraries. PCR products were gel purified before sequencing. The paper's data handling went like this. Gene usage analysis of CDR3 amino acid clonotypes relied on the 60 or so TRBV and 15 or so TRBJ segments identified across samples. COPE and FqMerger were used to merge filtered high-quality paired reads into contigs. BLAST was used to align contigs to IMGT TRBV, TRBD and TRBJ reference genes, and CDR3 was defined according to IMGT. Clonotypes above 0.1% frequency were classified as highly expanded clones. Shannon entropy was used to measure repertoire diversity, and the Gini coefficient was used to measure V-J evenness. Clonotypes shared by more than one individual were considered public. TCRdb cleaned the public reads at Q25 with fastp, built clones with MiXCR and kept in-frame beta chains. Under each unique CDR3 protein, matching rows form one entry showing the most common genes and DNA. In this record, the V and J calls reflect TCRdb's handling and not the investigators' own analysis. In all, the sample holds approximately 400,000 distinct CDR3 sequences, and 15% of those were seen once. The ten biggest clones cover approximately 7.8% of the sample.

These data also formed part of another study, on T cells in Graves' hyperthyroidism and ophthalmopathy. The second study also describes: Graves' hyperthyroidism was defined as stable when no progression to ophthalmopathy occurred over 18 months of follow-up. Hyperthyroidism patients were newly diagnosed, with disease duration under 2 months, and aged 18 to 65 years. Any patient with an uncontrolled infection, another autoimmune disease, pregnancy or lactation was excluded. Diagnoses relied on clinical symptoms, serum thyroxine and TRAb, thyroid ultrasound and orbital computed tomography. For the first round of RT-PCR on the TCR CDR3, the HTBI primer set was used together with the Qiagen OneStep RT-PCR kit. Blood samples also contained most of the expanded thyroid clonotypes (frequency above 0.001), which suggests that blood repertoires may reflect thyroid immune responses. Ophthalmopathy was separated from stable hyperthyroidism by a 13 V-J signature model, with approximately 89% sensitivity and 81% to 82% specificity obtained in cross-validation and 80%/75% obtained in testing. In validation, progression to ophthalmopathy was predicted by the model with 70% to 71% sensitivity and 72% to 85% specificity, a median of approximately 6.5 months before onset. A discovery cohort of about a hundred patients, roughly 45 with Graves' ophthalmopathy and about 58 with stable Graves' hyperthyroidism, was used to find distinguishing TCR V-J signatures. Whether ophthalmopathy could be predicted prospectively was tested in an independent validation cohort made up of under 20 hyperthyroidism patients plus 17 patients who later progressed to ophthalmopathy. The 100 discovery patients were randomly split 7:3 into training and test sets. In addition, the study compared T-cell repertoires in thyroid tissue and in blood from a handful of Graves' hyperthyroidism patients. Once sampling was done, hyperthyroidism patients were given methimazole at a starting dose of 30 mg daily, whereas ophthalmopathy patients were given high-dose intravenous methylprednisolone. Libraries were constructed in a second round of multiplex PCR, after which size selection and purification were performed. Sequencing of the libraries was done on an Illumina HiSeq2000 using paired-end 100 bp reads. SOAPnuke was used to process the raw data, with reads discarded if the reads contained adapters or uncalled bases, had a mean Phred below 15, or lacked an exact constant-primer or identifier match. COPE v1.2.5 was used to merge high-quality paired reads, and clonotypes were defined as unique nucleotide sequences. Clonotypes were aligned to IMGT TRBV, TRBD and TRBJ reference segments using MiTCR v1.1. The analysis was restricted to V-J combinations with a frequency above 0.0001, which together covered 99% to 99.2% of the repertoires. The TCS score was defined as the ratio of F50 (clonal expansion) to E x V (chaos), calculated using BLOSUM62-based TCRdist between CDR3 peptides within each V-J. Welch's t-statistics and random forest reduced around 520 V-J features to 13, which were used in a naive Bayes classifier (R e1071). Sample size was not statistically predetermined, and blinding of investigators to group allocation was not performed. The paper reports TCR Vbeta CDR3 sequencing of approximately 140 peripheral blood samples: 43 ophthalmopathy, fewer than 80 hyperthyroidism and some 17 progressor patients.

This TCR was recovered from a woman aged 40 to 50 with Graves disease. Donor details come from another sample of the same person, matched by shared clones. Recombination linked TRBV29-1 to TRBJ1-2; 10 junctional bases match TRBD1. The sequencing used peripheral blood mononuclear cells (PBMCs), collected at new diagnosis, from a patient treated with antithyroid drugs. Here the CDR3 is given as CSVRGQGNYGYTF. The DNA sequence is as follows: TGCAGCGTCCGGGGACAGGGGAACTATGGCTACACCTTC.